This passage covers 5 T cell receptor beta chains from one sample sequenced in a study of human T cells and chemical hapten exposure. Each CDR3 protein gets one entry after TCRdb re-called the RACE reads with MiXCR. The table has some 180,000 distinct CDR3 sequences, around 24% seen once. The time point: patch test 1, 2 weeks after DPC sensitization. As to treatment: therapeutic diphenylcyclopropenone sensitization with weekly scalp DPC. The sequenced sample was whole blood, obtained in connection with sensitization to the hapten diphenylcyclopropenone (DPC). These receptors all stem from a woman aged 50 to 60 with alopecia areata. Some clones in this sample may be carry-over from other donors' samples.

Concerning this clonotype: The junction does not match germline at one end; this may be a read error. This chain connects TRBV15 to TRBJ2-1; D tentatively fits TRBD1 or TRBD2 (5 bases each). Germline V lookup: CDR1 LNHNV, CDR2 YYDKDF (reference sequence). The CDR3 is 16 amino acids. The CDR3 loop is CVTSRDGGTRYNEQFF. CDR3 coding DNA: TGTGTCACCAGCAGAGATGGGGGAACAAGATACAATGAGCAGTTCTTC.

There are a few counts of this clonotype. The chain is built from TRBV6-5 and TRBJ2-1; D gene ambiguous. From germline, CDR1 is MNHEY and CDR2 SVGAGI. Trimming shortened V by 6 bases and J by 10 bases, and 10 bases separated the two germline ends. The CDR3 sequence is 11 residues long. Here the CDR3 reads CASSLRGEQFF. For the CDR3, the DNA is TGTGCCAGCAGCCTTCGCGGAGAGCAGTTCTTC.

This clonotype was recorded at least ten times. The V gene is TRBV10-3, the J gene TRBJ2-7; 12 bases agree with TRBD2. The length of the CDR3 is 15 residues. V dropped 5 bases and J dropped 3; count of bases not matched to a gene: 5. The germline gives CDR1 ENHRY, CDR2 SYGVKD. The CDR3 sequence is CAISFSSGRDYEQYF. The CDR3 bases are TGTGCCATCAGTTTTTCTAGCGGGAGGGACTACGAGCAGTACTTC.

This clonotype was observed a handful of times. V and J are TRBV18 and TRBJ2-1; the match to TRBD2 covers 8 bases. The junction had 16 bases not matched to a gene; V was cut back by 3 bases and J by 0 bases. Germline V gene lookup returns CDR1 KGHSH and CDR2 LQKENI. The CDR3 length is 20 residues. This CDR3 reads CASSPSAGGTPWSSYNEQFF. DNA of the CDR3: TGTGCCAGCTCACCCTCGGCGGGAGGAACCCCGTGGAGCTCCTACAATGAGCAGTTCTTC.

The chain combines TRBV21-1 with TRBJ1-1. TRBV21-1 is recorded as a pseudogene. The CDR3 contains 15 residues. The CDR3, as DNA: TGTGCCAGCAGCAAAGTCCCAGCTAATTCCACTGAAGCTTTCTTT. Its protein product is CASSKVPANSTEAFF.